Each of the 2 T cell receptor beta chains below was sequenced from the same sample in a study of identical twins. TCRdb processed the 5' RACE reads anew with MiXCR; each CDR3 protein has one entry. The table records about 290,000 distinct CDR3 sequences, 8% to 9.5% of them present only once. The sample was also linked to a second study, of yellow fever vaccine responses in identical twins.

The specimen was CD8+ T cells sorted from blood. These receptors came from a woman aged 18-29 years in good health.

The chain employs TRBV10-3 and TRBJ2-6, with D possibly matching TRBD1 (6 bases). The CDR3 is 17 amino acids. V was cut by 11 bases and J by 4 bases, with 24 bases left in between. Looked up from germline, CDR1 is ENHRY and CDR2 is SYGVKD. CDR3 DNA sequence: TGTGCCCTAGAGGGGACACCCACTTCGGACGGGGCCAACGTCCTGACTTTC. Translating gives CALEGTPTSDGANVLTF.

Many counts were recorded for this clonotype. The chain has TRBV5-5 and TRBJ2-1; D remains ambiguous. Germline V gives CDR1 SGHKS, CDR2 YYEKEE (reference sequence). The CDR3 contains 14 residues. Trimming took off 3 bases at V and 5 bases at J, with 12 bases between the two ends. The CDR3 bases are TGTGCCAGCAGCTGGTCGGCAGTCGACAATGAGCAGTTCTTC. Protein sequence: CASSWSAVDNEQFF.